The next 29 T cell receptor beta chains were all read from a single sample in a study of early T cells in non-severe SARS-CoV-2 infection. MiXCR, run by TCRdb on the 5' RACE reads, gives a single entry per CDR3 protein. The table shows tens of thousands of distinct CDR3 sequences, with around 9% occurring only once. Sequencing used whole blood. Source of these receptors: an adult who was a healthcare worker with PCR-confirmed SARS-CoV-2 infection or an uninfected control (not recorded which).

This clonotype was seen many times. The V and J genes are TRBV7-9 and TRBJ2-7, with 7 bases lining up with TRBD1. Trimming took 0 bases from V and 7 from J; bases not matched to a gene: 6. The germline gives CDR1 SEHNR, CDR2 FQNEAQ (reference sequence). The CDR3 is 14 residues long. CDR3 sequence (DNA): TGTGCCAGCAGCTTAGCCGAGACAGGGAGAGAGCAGTACTTC. This gives the protein CASSLAETGREQYF.

This clonotype was counted between two and nine times. The chain couples TRBV11-2 to TRBJ1-1, with D possibly being TRBD1 (5 bases). V was cut by 4 bases and J by 4 bases, with 13 bases left in between. From germline, CDR1 is SGHAT and CDR2 FQNNGV. The CDR3 loop spans 14 amino acids. The CDR3 DNA sequence: TGTGCCAGCAGCTATGGGGCAGGGCCCACTGAAGCTTTCTTT. Amino acid sequence: CASSYGAGPTEAFF.

Many counts were recorded for this clonotype. This chain connects TRBV28 to TRBJ1-2; a weak D match, TRBD1 (5 bases). The CDR3 has 12 residues. The germline V and J ends were trimmed by 3 bases and 6 bases, with 8 bases remaining between them. Germline loops: CDR1 MDHEN, CDR2 SYDVKM. CDR3 amino acids: CASSLGQHGYTF. The CDR3 DNA follows: TGTGCCAGCAGTTTGGGGCAGCATGGCTACACCTTC.

This clonotype showed up just a few times. In nucleotides, the CDR3 is TGTGCCAGCAGTTTGGGGGTAAGGGCCGATACGCAGTATTTT. Encoded protein: CASSLGVRADTQYF. This chain links TRBV27 with TRBJ2-3; TRBD1 or TRBD2 may be the D gene (5 bases each). Looked up from germline, CDR1 is MNHEY and CDR2 is SMNVEV (reference sequence). The CDR3 is 14 amino acids. V was pared by 3 bases and J by 6 bases, with 13 bases between.

This clonotype turned up a few times. The chain employs TRBV5-4 and TRBJ2-7; D gene unclear. Trimming left V 4 bases short and J 0 bases short, with 8 bases between. From germline, CDR1 is SGHNT and CDR2 YYREEE (reference sequence). CDR3 length: 13 residues. The CDR3 protein is CASSQGSSYEQYF. In DNA, the CDR3 is TGTGCCAGCAGCCAAGGGTCCTCCTACGAGCAGTACTTC.

This clonotype appeared a few times. V gene TRBV5-6 combines with J gene TRBJ1-2, with a weak D call TRBD1 (5 bases). Germline V gene data show CDR1 as SGHDT and CDR2 as YYEEEE. The CDR3 consists of 13 residues. The germline V and J ends were trimmed by 0 bases and 7 bases, with 10 bases remaining between them. CDR3 sequence reads: CASSLGQGSGYTF. CDR3 in DNA: TGTGCCAGCAGCTTGGGTCAGGGTAGTGGCTACACCTTC.

This chain joins TRBV12-3 or TRBV12-4 and TRBJ2-1; 7 nucleotides match TRBD2. The V and J ends lost 6 bases and 7 bases, in that order; junction bases with no gene match: 9. The CDR3 totals 14 residues. The CDR3 is CASRAIAGVNEQFF. The DNA for the CDR3 is TGTGCCAGCAGGGCTATAGCGGGTGTGAATGAGCAGTTCTTC.

The chain carries TRBV6-2 or TRBV6-3 and TRBJ1-1, with D hard to call. Germline values: CDR1 MNHEY, CDR2 SVGEGT. The length of the CDR3 is 12 residues. V lost 4 bases, J lost 7 bases, and 10 bases lay in between. Here the CDR3 reads CASSSQPFEAFF. CDR3 DNA: TGTGCCAGCAGTTCACAGCCGTTTGAAGCTTTCTTT.

This clonotype was detected many times. The chain couples TRBV4-2 to TRBJ2-5; D call uncertain. The CDR3 consists of 15 residues. Trimming took 3 bases from V and 2 from J, leaving 13 bases between them. Germline V CDR1 and CDR2: LGHNA, YNFKEQ. CDR3 in DNA: TGTGCCAGCAGCCAGAACCCGGATTTTCAAGAGACCCAGTACTTC. Its protein product is CASSQNPDFQETQYF.

V and J are TRBV9 and TRBJ2-5; 10 bases are a match to TRBD2. Germline-derived CDR1 and CDR2 are SGDLS and YYNGEE. CDR3 length: 17 residues. V lost 3 bases and J lost 4; bases outside the gene matches: 12. The CDR3 coding sequence is TGTGCCAGCAGCGCGGATCTAGCGGGAGCGATCTTAGAGACCCAGTACTTC. Translating it yields CASSADLAGAILETQYF.

This clonotype came up a few times. At one of its ends the junction is not consistent with the germline gene, which may arise from a read error. V gene TRBV20-1 combines with J gene TRBJ2-7; 10 bases line up with TRBD1. CDR1 DFQATT and CDR2 SNEGSKA come from the germline V gene (reference sequence). This CDR3 has 13 amino acids. The CDR3 loop is CSARGTGDYEQYF. CDR3 in DNA: TGCAGTGCAAGAGGGACAGGGGACTACGAGCAGTACTTC.

The chain is built from TRBV5-4 and TRBJ2-1, with 14 bases lining up with TRBD2. J lost 9 bases, V lost 4 bases, and 6 bases had no gene match. Germline loops: CDR1 SGHNT, CDR2 YYREEE (reference sequence). The CDR3 is made up of 15 amino acids. CDR3 nucleotides: TGTGCCAGCAGCCCCCGACTAGCGGGAGGGTTTGAGCAGTTCTTC. This translates into CASSPRLAGGFEQFF.

The V call is TRBV10-3, the J call TRBJ1-3; the match to TRBD1 covers 9 bases. The CDR3 is 15 amino acids. Germline values: CDR1 ENHRY, CDR2 SYGVKD. Trimming removed 6 bases from V and 4 bases from J; junction bases left unmatched: 7. CDR3 DNA: TGTGCCATCAGAGTGACAGGGGGATCGGGAAACACCATATATTTT. Its translation is CAIRVTGGSGNTIYF.

V is TRBV13 and J is TRBJ2-5, with 7 bases that match TRBD1. The CDR3 is 14 residues long. The J segment lost 7 bases and the V segment lost 4 bases, leaving 9 bases of the junction unmatched. Germline V gene sequence: CDR1 PRHDT, CDR2 FYEKMQ (reference sequence). This CDR3 is CASSSQTGSVTQYF. As DNA, the CDR3 is TGTGCCAGCAGCTCCCAGACAGGGAGTGTGACCCAGTACTTC.

V gene TRBV7-3 combines with J gene TRBJ2-1; TRBD1 agrees at 7 bases. CDR3 length: 13 residues. Germline loops: CDR1 SGHTA, CDR2 FQGTGA. Trimming cost V 5 bases and J 5 bases; bases outside gene matches: 3. CDR3 DNA: TGTGCCAGCAGCCCGACAGGGAACAATGAGCAGTTCTTC. Translated: CASSPTGNNEQFF.

This clonotype was seen ten or more times. V usage is TRBV9 and J usage is TRBJ1-4; 8 bases are a match to TRBD1. The CDR3 covers 14 residues. V dropped 4 bases and J dropped 8; count of bases not matched to a gene: 7. Germline values: CDR1 SGDLS, CDR2 YYNGEE. CDR3 DNA: TGTGCCAGCAGCCCCCAACAGGGGGGGGAAAAACTGTTTTTT. Translating gives CASSPQQGGEKLFF.

This clonotype was observed a few times. The rearrangement links TRBV10-3 to TRBJ2-3, with TRBD2 identical over 8 bases. Germline V lookup: CDR1 ENHRY, CDR2 SYGVKD. The CDR3 loop spans 19 amino acids. V lost 2 bases, J lost 2 bases, and 15 bases stayed unmatched. The CDR3 bases are TGTGCCATCAGTGAGGGTTTATTGTCAAGCGGGAGCTCCACAGATACGCAGTATTTT. Its protein is CAISEGLLSSGSSTDTQYF.

In this sample, this clonotype turned up many times. The chain uses TRBV7-2 and TRBJ2-7, with TRBD1 matching 12 bases. The V segment lost 3 bases and the J segment 5 bases; nucleotides outside the gene matches: 5. The CDR3 runs 15 residues. Germline assignment: CDR1 SGHTA and CDR2 FQGNSA. In DNA, the CDR3 is TGTGCCAGCAGCTTTTGGGACAGGGGGCGCGACGAGCAGTACTTC. Its translation is CASSFWDRGRDEQYF. Variable domain in full (rest from reference TRBV7-2 and TRBJ2-7): GAGVSQSPSNKVTEKGKDVELRCDPISGHTALYWYRQSLGQGLEFLIYFQGNSAPDKSGLPSDRFSAERTGGSVSTLTIQRTQQEDSAVYLCASSFWDRGRDEQYFGPGTRLTVT.

This clonotype came up a few times. J is TRBJ2-1 and V is TRBV30, with TRBD2 matching over 9 bases. Germline V gives CDR1 GTSNPN, CDR2 SVGIG (reference sequence). V was clipped by 5 bases and J by 1 base; unmatched bases: 6. This CDR3 region has 15 residues. CDR3 region: CAWLAGPGSYNEQFF. The CDR3 DNA follows: TGTGCCTGGCTAGCGGGACCGGGTTCCTACAATGAGCAGTTCTTC.

This clonotype was observed many times. This chain's CDR3 is CAWRVGGTPNQPQHF. The CDR3 DNA reads TGTGCCTGGAGGGTAGGGGGCACTCCCAATCAGCCCCAGCATTTT. The rearrangement joins TRBV30 to TRBJ1-5; 7 bases are a match to TRBD1. J gave up 3 bases and V 3 bases, and 8 bases lay outside the gene matches. The length of the CDR3 is 15 residues. Germline V gene lookup returns CDR1 GTSNPN and CDR2 SVGIG (reference sequence).

This clonotype was counted ten times or more. J is TRBJ1-5 and V is TRBV19, with a possible D match to TRBD1 (5 bases). Per germline, CDR1 LNHDA and CDR2 SQIVND (reference sequence). Trimming stripped 7 bases from V and 7 bases from J, with 20 bases between. The CDR3 length is 15 residues. The CDR3 nucleotides read TGTGCCAGTACCCCTTCAGGGCCCCCCGAGCAGCCCCAGCATTTT. It is translated as CASTPSGPPEQPQHF.

This clonotype has just a few counts. The chain joins TRBV7-8 to TRBJ2-5, with D perhaps TRBD2 (6 bases). Germline assignment: CDR1 SGHVS and CDR2 FQNEAQ. The CDR3 runs 16 residues. Trimming shortened V by 5 bases and J by 1 base, and 17 bases separated the two germline ends. The CDR3 protein is CASSPGVGGVQETQYF. The CDR3 nucleotides read TGTGCCAGCAGCCCGGGGGTCGGAGGAGTCCAAGAGACCCAGTACTTC.

This clonotype has a count of ten or more. The CDR3 sequence: CASSRRGETQYF. The CDR3 nucleotides are TGTGCCAGCAGCCGGAGGGGAGAGACCCAGTACTTC. V and J are TRBV27 and TRBJ2-5, with D maybe TRBD2 (6 bases). Germline assignment: CDR1 MNHEY and CDR2 SMNVEV (reference sequence). Trimming shortened V by 6 bases and J by 4 bases, and 9 bases separated the two germline ends. The CDR3 is 12 amino acids.

This clonotype was found a few times. V and J are TRBV4-3 and TRBJ2-7; no definite D call. The CDR3 is made up of 14 amino acids. Germline values: CDR1 LGHNA, CDR2 YSLEER. V gave up 2 bases and J gave up 2 bases, with 10 bases separating them. CDR3 sequence reads: CASSQSGHAYEQYF. The CDR3 DNA follows: TGCGCCAGCAGCCAATCGGGCCACGCCTACGAGCAGTACTTC.

This clonotype was detected ten times or more. The CDR3 bases are TGTGCCAGCAGCTTAGCGGTGTTGAACAGGGACTATAATTCACCCCTCCACTTT. As protein: CASSLAVLNRDYNSPLHF. The chain employs TRBV7-2 and TRBJ1-6; maybe TRBD1 (6 bases). Deletions cut 0 bases from V and 3 bases from J, with 15 bases between. This CDR3 is 18 amino acids long. The V gene's germline CDR1 is SGHTA and CDR2 FQGNSA.

This clonotype was detected ten times or more. The CDR3 reads CASSQDLATQGAPWIQYF. The CDR3 nucleotides are TGTGCCAGCAGCCAAGACCTTGCAACACAGGGGGCCCCGTGGATTCAGTACTTC. The chain couples TRBV4-2 to TRBJ2-4; 9 nucleotides align to TRBD1. CDR1 and CDR2 from the germline V gene are LGHNA and YNFKEQ. J lost 10 bases, V lost 0 bases, and 16 bases had no gene match. The CDR3 sequence is 18 residues long.

V gene TRBV29-1 combines with J gene TRBJ1-2; D uncertain. This CDR3 comprises 12 residues. Germline lookup yields CDR1 SQVTM and CDR2 ANQGSEA. The V end was cut by 3 bases, the J end by 2 bases, with 7 bases between. CDR3 sequence reads: CSVDSVNYGYTF. CDR3 nucleotide sequence: TGCAGCGTTGACTCAGTAAACTATGGCTACACCTTC.

This clonotype was counted at least ten times. The chain carries TRBV7-9 and TRBJ1-6; D is uncertain. Germline V gives CDR1 SEHNR, CDR2 FQNEAQ (reference sequence). The CDR3 contains 14 residues. Trimming removed 0 bases from V and 7 bases from J, with 7 bases in between. The CDR3 region is CASSLAELNSPLHF. Here the CDR3 DNA reads TGTGCCAGCAGCTTAGCAGAATTAAATTCACCCCTCCACTTT. The complete variable domain, with remaining parts taken from reference TRBV7-9 and TRBJ1-6, reads DTGVSQNPRHKITKRGQNVTFRCDPISEHNRLYWYRQTLGQGPEFLTYFQNEAQLEKSRLLSDRFSAERPKGSFSTLEIQRTEQGDSAMYLCASSLAELNSPLHFGNGTRLTVT.

This clonotype has at least ten counts. The gene calls are TRBV28 and TRBJ2-7, with TRBD1 as a possible D gene (6 bases). Germline V lookup: CDR1 MDHEN, CDR2 SYDVKM. V gave up 6 bases and J gave up 0 bases, with 12 bases separating them. This CDR3 has 14 amino acids. Written as DNA, the CDR3 is TGTGCCAGCAGAGCAGGGGCCGTCTCCTACGAGCAGTACTTC. It yields the protein CASRAGAVSYEQYF.